Presented here are 21 T cell receptor beta chains from one specimen sequenced in a study of CD8+ T cells in alopecia areata. cDNA prepared by RNA extraction and subsequent reverse transcription served as the template for sequencing. Method: immunoSEQ multiplex PCR; TCRdb's copy keeps in-frame clones and lacks some. The sample holds around 250,000 clones, about two thirds seen once. The sequences come from CD4+ T cells sorted from blood, collected at week 0. These receptors originate from a human donor with alopecia areata.

The V call is TRBV29-1, the J call TRBJ2-5; D perhaps matches TRBD2 (7 bases). Germline lookup yields CDR1 SQVTM and CDR2 ANQGSEA. This CDR3 comprises 13 residues. V was clipped by 5 bases and J by 4 bases, with 14 bases between them. CDR3: CSVSRGARETQYF. As DNA, the CDR3 is TGCAGCGTTAGCCGGGGGGCCAGAGAGACCCAGTACTTC. The full variable domain, completed using reference TRBV29-1 and TRBJ2-5, is SAVISQKPSRDICQRGTSLTIQCQVDSQVTMMFWYRQQPGQSLTLIATANQGSEATYESGFVIDKFPISRPNLTFSTLTVSNMSPEDSSIYLCSVSRGARETQYFGPGTRLLVL.

The chain employs TRBV27 and TRBJ2-7, with 12 bases that match TRBD2. Losses at the gene ends were 10 bases for V and 3 bases for J; bases not matched to a gene: 7. There are 14 residues in the CDR3. Looked up from germline, CDR1 is MNHEY and CDR2 is SMNVEV (reference sequence). In DNA form, the CDR3 reads TGTGCCACCCGCACGGGACTAGCGGGCTACGAGCAGTACTTC. Its protein is CATRTGLAGYEQYF.

This clone has just one count. The genes are TRBV6-6 and TRBJ1-2; D is undetermined. Trimming stripped 6 bases from V and 8 bases from J, with 16 bases between. Germline-derived CDR1 and CDR2 are MNHNY and SVGAGI (reference sequence). The CDR3 runs 13 residues. CDR3 coding DNA: TGTGCCAGCAGGGACCCAAAAAAACGGGGCTACACCTTC. The encoded protein is CASRDPKKRGYTF.

The rearrangement joins TRBV5-6 to TRBJ2-1; perhaps D is TRBD1 or TRBD2 (5 bases each). The V end was cut by 0 bases, the J end by 11 bases, with 9 bases between. The CDR3 spans 12 residues. Germline lookup yields CDR1 SGHDT and CDR2 YYEEEE. This chain's CDR3 is CASSLAVGQQFF. CDR3 nucleotide sequence: TGTGCCAGCAGCTTGGCCGTGGGACAGCAGTTCTTC.

The CDR3 DNA follows: TGTGCCAGCAGCTCCCGGGCAGGTGAAGCGGGGAAGGCCCTCTCAGATACGCAGTATTTT. Its translation: CASSSRAGEAGKALSDTQYF. The chain links TRBV9 to TRBJ2-3; 7 bases line up with TRBD2. Per the germline V gene, CDR1 is SGDLS and CDR2 is YYNGEE. J lost 4 bases, V lost 4 bases, and 24 bases had no gene match. The CDR3 length is 20 residues.

The table lists this clone with a few counts. The gene calls are TRBV14 and TRBJ1-1, with D perhaps matching TRBD1 (5 bases). The germline CDR1 and CDR2 sequences are SGHDN and FVKESK. Trimming took off 4 bases at V and 2 bases at J, with 14 bases between the two ends. The CDR3 contains 15 residues. CDR3 region: CASSPLGTANTEAFF. CDR3 nucleotide sequence: TGTGCCAGCAGCCCACTAGGGACGGCTAACACTGAAGCTTTCTTT.

The chain couples TRBV4-1 to TRBJ1-1; D is unclear. V was shortened by 0 bases and J by 11 bases, with 13 bases between the two germline ends. The CDR3 is 13 residues long. The germline gives CDR1 MGHRA, CDR2 YSYEKL. CDR3 in DNA: TGCGCCAGCAGCCAAGATTGGGGTAGAGAGGCTTTCTTT. This codes for CASSQDWGREAFF.

The chain has TRBV2 and TRBJ1-2, with unresolved D. Per germline, CDR1 SNHLY and CDR2 FYNNEI. The V end lost 2 bases, the J end lost 5 bases, and 9 bases lay between the germline ends. This CDR3 spans 13 amino acids. The CDR3 spells CASSETAQYGYTF. For the CDR3, the DNA is TGTGCCAGCAGTGAAACGGCGCAATATGGCTACACCTTC. The entire variable domain, with the rest obtained from reference TRBV2 and TRBJ1-2, is as follows: EPEVTQTPSHQVTQMGQEVILRCVPISNHLYFYWYRQILGQKVEFLVSFYNNEISEKSEIFDDQFSVERPDGSNFTLKIRSTKLEDSAMYFCASSETAQYGYTFGSGTRLTVV.

This chain links TRBV9 with TRBJ1-4; 7 nucleotides line up with TRBD1. The CDR3 spans 16 residues. Trimming cost V 3 bases and J 7 bases; bases outside gene matches: 12. The germline V gene encodes CDR1 SGDLS and CDR2 YYNGEE. CDR3 nucleotides: TGTGCCAGCAGCGCCTCGACAGGGTTCGCAGGTGAAAAACTGTTTTTT. The encoded protein is CASSASTGFAGEKLFF.

This rearrangement joins TRBV7-7 to TRBJ1-3; D remains unclear. The CDR3 is 14 residues long. CDR1 is SSHAT and CDR2 is FNYEAQ in the germline V gene (reference sequence). CDR3: CASGNQASGNTIYF. The DNA of the CDR3 is TGTGCTAGCGGGAACCAGGCCTCTGGAAACACCATATATTTT.

Ten or more counts support this clone. CDR3 DNA sequence: TGTGCCAGCAGCCACCATAGCGGGGGGAACACCGGGGAGCTGTTTTTT. It codes for CASSHHSGGNTGELFF. The chain combines TRBV4-2 with TRBJ2-2; 9 nucleotides agree with TRBD2. The CDR3 extends over 16 amino acids. The V gene end was trimmed by 3 bases and the J gene end by 1 base; junction bases not matched to a gene: 3. Germline lookup yields CDR1 LGHNA and CDR2 YNFKEQ.

The chain employs TRBV29-1 and TRBJ2-1, with D unclear. CDR3 length: 10 amino acids. V was clipped by 0 bases and J by 12 bases, with 6 bases between them. Germline-derived CDR1 and CDR2 are SQVTM and ANQGSEA. CDR3 loop: CSVEDLRQFF. CDR3 coding DNA: TGCAGCGTTGAAGATCTTAGGCAGTTCTTC.

This clone was seen more than once but under ten times. The chain has TRBV7-8 and TRBJ2-4; 7 nucleotides align to TRBD1. The CDR3 is 14 residues long. Per germline, CDR1 SGHVS and CDR2 FQNEAQ. Losses at the gene ends were 0 bases for V and 5 bases for J; bases not matched to a gene: 1. The CDR3 coding sequence is TGTGCCAGCAGCTTAGCGGGGACAGAAAACATTCAGTACTTC. It codes for CASSLAGTENIQYF. The full variable domain, rest sourced from reference TRBV7-8 and TRBJ2-4, is GAGVSQSPRYKVAKRGQDVALRCDPISGHVSLFWYQQALGQGPEFLTYFQNEAQLDKSGLPSDRFFAERPEGSVSTLKIQRTQQEDSAVYLCASSLAGTENIQYFGAGTRLSVL.

The genes are TRBV30 and TRBJ2-5; TRBD1 matches at 9 bases. After removal of 1 base from V and 5 bases from J, the junction contained 8 bases not matched to a gene. CDR3 length: 15 amino acids. Germline V gene sequence: CDR1 GTSNPN, CDR2 SVGIG (reference sequence). The CDR3 DNA is TGTGCCTGGAGTGCGGACAGGGGAGGGAGCGAGACCCAGTACTTC. Protein sequence: CAWSADRGGSETQYF.

The CDR3 protein is CASSSGDRLVEGYTF. The CDR3 bases are TGCGCCAGCAGCTCGGGGGACAGACTCGTGGAGGGCTACACCTTC. The rearrangement links TRBV4-1 to TRBJ1-2; 7 bases line up with TRBD1. The CDR3 spans 15 residues. Germline CDR1 MGHRA, CDR2 YSYEKL. With V trimmed by 5 bases and J by 8 bases, 14 bases remained unmatched.

Comment on this clone: Distinct nucleotide sequences in the sample also encode this CDR3. The rearrangement links TRBV15 to TRBJ1-4; 9 bases agree with TRBD1. CDR3 length equals 15 residues. After removal of 3 bases from V and 5 bases from J, the junction contained 4 bases not matched to a gene. Germline CDR1 is LNHNV and CDR2 is YYDKDF (reference sequence). The CDR3 sequence: CATSRAGTGNEKLFF. DNA of the CDR3: TGTGCCACCAGCAGGGCCGGGACAGGGAATGAAAAACTGTTTTTT. The variable domain in full, completed from reference TRBV15 and TRBJ1-4, reads DAMVIQNPRYQVTQFGKPVTLSCSQTLNHNVMYWYQQKSSQAPKLLFHYYDKDFNNEADTPDNFQSRRPNTSFCFLDIRSPGLGDTAMYLCATSRAGTGNEKLFFGSGTQLSVL.

The chain couples TRBV5-1 to TRBJ1-1; 7 bases line up with TRBD1. Germline V CDR1 and CDR2: SGHRS, YFSETQ. This CDR3 contains 13 residues. V was clipped by 5 bases and J by 3 bases; unmatched bases: 4. The CDR3 nucleotides are TGCGCCAGCAGGTCCCAGGGGGACACTGAAGCTTTCTTT. It specifies CASRSQGDTEAFF.

As to this clone: Other DNA sequences of this sample code for an identical CDR3. V is TRBV9 and J is TRBJ2-3, with D possibly matching TRBD2 (5 bases). CDR3 length: 14 amino acids. V was cut by 2 bases and J by 0 bases, with 7 bases left in between. The germline V gene encodes CDR1 SGDLS and CDR2 YYNGEE. The CDR3 bases are TGTGCCAGCAGCGTCGGGGTCAGCACAGATACGCAGTATTTT. The encoded protein is CASSVGVSTDTQYF.

The CDR3 nucleotides are TGCAGCGTTGAGGGTTTAGGGGGTATCTACGAGCAGTACTTC. Translated, it gives CSVEGLGGIYEQYF. V and J are TRBV29-1 and TRBJ2-7; D is perhaps TRBD1 (6 bases). This CDR3 contains 14 residues. Germline CDR1 is SQVTM and CDR2 is ANQGSEA. Trimming left V 3 bases short and J 3 bases short, with 15 bases between.

The rearrangement uses TRBV29-1 and TRBJ1-3; no clear D gene. The length of the CDR3 is 14 residues. The V end lost 3 bases, the J end lost 0 bases, and 9 bases lay between the germline ends. CDR1 and CDR2 from the germline V gene are SQVTM and ANQGSEA. CDR3 sequence: CSVEVPSSGNTIYF. CDR3 DNA sequence: TGCAGCGTTGAGGTTCCGAGCTCTGGAAACACCATATATTTT.

The chain recombines TRBV7-2 with TRBJ1-6, with D perhaps TRBD1 (5 bases). This CDR3 is built from 14 residues. The V and J ends lost 5 bases and 6 bases respectively, with 11 bases between them. Germline V gene data show CDR1 as SGHTA and CDR2 as FQGNSA. The CDR3 sequence: CASSPPGGNSPLHF. In DNA form, the CDR3 reads TGTGCCAGCAGCCCCCCCGGGGGTAATTCACCCCTCCACTTT.